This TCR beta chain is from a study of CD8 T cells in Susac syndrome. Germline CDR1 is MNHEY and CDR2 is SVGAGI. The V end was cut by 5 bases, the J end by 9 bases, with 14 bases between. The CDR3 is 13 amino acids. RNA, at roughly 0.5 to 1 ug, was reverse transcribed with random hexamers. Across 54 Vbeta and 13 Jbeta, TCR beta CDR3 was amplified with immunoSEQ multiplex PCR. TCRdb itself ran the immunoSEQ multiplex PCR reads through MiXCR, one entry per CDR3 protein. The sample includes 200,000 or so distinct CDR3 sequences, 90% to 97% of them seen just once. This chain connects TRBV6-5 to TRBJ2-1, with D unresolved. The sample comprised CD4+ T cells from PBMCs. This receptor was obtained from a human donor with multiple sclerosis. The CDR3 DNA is TGTGCCAGCAGTGACCGTACCGAGTCTGAGCAGTTCTTC. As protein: CASSDRTESEQFF.